One sample yielded the 30 T cell receptor beta chains listed below, sequenced in a study of blood T cell repertoires in COVID-19. Profiling relied on immunoSEQ multiplex PCR, and the TCRdb table lists in-frame clones only, not all of them. The sample carries fewer than 150,000 clones, approximately 89% recorded once. Material: peripheral blood. These receptors were taken from a human donor in a cohort sampled during active COVID-19.

The rearrangement links TRBV5-1 to TRBJ2-3, with TRBD2 identical over 9 bases. Germline values: CDR1 SGHRS, CDR2 YFSETQ. The V segment lost 4 bases and the J segment 5 bases; nucleotides outside the gene matches: 20. The CDR3 spans 19 residues. As DNA, the CDR3 is TGCGCCAGCAGCCTTGGGTTCCGTGGGGCTAGCGGGGTGGAAGATACGCAGTATTTT. Translating it yields CASSLGFRGASGVEDTQYF.

The chain carries TRBV2 and TRBJ1-4, with D tentatively TRBD1 (6 bases). The V gene's germline CDR1 is SNHLY and CDR2 FYNNEI. V shed 5 bases and J shed 5 bases, with 12 bases lying between them. The CDR3 spans 14 residues. This CDR3 reads CASSMDRPNEKLFF. CDR3 DNA: TGTGCCAGCAGTATGGACAGACCGAATGAAAAACTGTTTTTT.

J is TRBJ2-3 and V is TRBV24-1, with D unresolved. The CDR3 runs to 15 residues. Trimming left V 2 bases short and J 0 bases short, with 8 bases between. Germline assignment: CDR1 KGHDR and CDR2 SFDVKD. CDR3 loop: CATSDSGPSTDTQYF. Written as DNA, the CDR3 is TGTGCCACCAGTGATTCCGGTCCTAGCACAGATACGCAGTATTTT.

This chain connects TRBV7-2 to TRBJ2-1, with 7 nucleotides matching TRBD2. This CDR3 spans 15 amino acids. The V segment lost 4 bases and the J segment 6 bases; nucleotides outside the gene matches: 9. From germline, CDR1 is SGHTA and CDR2 FQGNSA. The CDR3 DNA is TGTGCCAGCAGCTCTACTTTCGCTAGCGGCAATGAGCAGTTCTTC. This encodes CASSSTFASGNEQFF.

V and J are TRBV3-1 (or the pseudogene TRBV3-2) and TRBJ2-7, with 11 bases that match TRBD1. Germline V gene data show CDR1 as LGHDT and CDR2 as YNNKEL (reference sequence). This CDR3 contains 15 residues. The junction had 3 bases not matched to a gene; V was cut back by 1 base and J by 4 bases. In DNA, the CDR3 is TGTGCCAGCAGCCAAGGGACAGGGGGCCCTTACGAGCAGTACTTC. Translating it yields CASSQGTGGPYEQYF.

The chain uses TRBV20-1 and TRBJ2-1; a possible D gene is TRBD2 (5 bases). This CDR3 has 19 amino acids. Germline CDR1 reads DFQATT; CDR2 reads SNEGSKA (reference sequence). V was clipped by 3 bases and J by 0 bases, with 24 bases between them. The CDR3 loop reads CSASVGPAEDGSSYNEQFF. The CDR3 DNA reads as TGCAGTGCTAGTGTCGGGCCAGCGGAGGATGGAAGCTCCTACAATGAGCAGTTCTTC.

This chain connects TRBV30 to TRBJ1-2; D is unresolved. Trimming stripped 5 bases from V and 7 bases from J, with 11 bases between. Germline CDR1 reads GTSNPN; CDR2 reads SVGIG (reference sequence). The CDR3 totals 11 residues. The CDR3 DNA is TGTGCCTGGCAAGCCCTCTTTGGCTACACCTTC. It is translated as CAWQALFGYTF.

The CDR3 is CATSDLDREAFF. The CDR3 region has the DNA TGTGCCACCAGTGATTTGGACAGGGAAGCTTTCTTT. The chain carries TRBV24-1 and TRBJ1-1; D possibly corresponds to TRBD1 (6 bases). CDR3 length equals 12 residues. The germline V gene has CDR1 KGHDR and CDR2 SFDVKD. Trimming pared 0 bases from V and 8 bases from J, leaving 6 bases between.

This rearrangement joins TRBV5-6 to TRBJ2-5; 7 nucleotides agree with TRBD1. The germline V gene has CDR1 SGHDT and CDR2 YYEEEE. V trimming: 2 bases; J trimming: 2 bases; junction bases outside the gene matches: 6. CDR3 length equals 15 residues. The chain's CDR3 is CASSFTRTGQETQYF. The CDR3 DNA reads TGTGCCAGCAGCTTTACCCGGACAGGTCAAGAGACCCAGTACTTC.

The V call is TRBV5-6, the J call TRBJ2-7; 8 positions match TRBD1. With 5 bases clipped from V and 6 bases from J, the junction kept 4 bases outside the gene matches. The CDR3 has 12 amino acids. Germline CDR1 and CDR2: SGHDT and YYEEEE. The CDR3: CASSRTGSEQYF. The CDR3 DNA is TGTGCCAGCAGTCGGACAGGGAGCGAGCAGTACTTC.

In this sample, this clone turned up a few times. V is TRBV11-2 and J is TRBJ2-1; D not certain. The germline CDR1 and CDR2 sequences are SGHAT and FQNNGV. The CDR3 is made up of 18 amino acids. V gave up 6 bases and J gave up 7 bases, with 28 bases separating them. CDR3 sequence reads: CASSFPPLSSSTPNEQFF. CDR3 in DNA: TGTGCCAGCAGTTTTCCCCCCTTAAGCTCCTCCACTCCTAATGAGCAGTTCTTC.

The rearrangement joins TRBV9 to TRBJ2-3; D call uncertain. Deletions cut 0 bases from V and 2 bases from J, with 10 bases between. The CDR3 length is 15 residues. Germline loops: CDR1 SGDLS, CDR2 YYNGEE. The CDR3 here is CASSVESIYTDTQYF. The CDR3 bases are TGTGCCAGCAGCGTAGAGTCCATCTACACAGATACGCAGTATTTT.

The chain couples TRBV4-2 to TRBJ2-1; D is ambiguous. This CDR3 contains 14 residues. The V and J ends lost 4 bases and 9 bases respectively, with 16 bases between them. Germline V gene lookup returns CDR1 LGHNA and CDR2 YNFKEQ. DNA for the CDR3: TGTGCCAGCAGCCTTTCCCGAGCCCCGGGTGAGCAGTTCTTC. Translating it yields CASSLSRAPGEQFF.

The chain has TRBV3-1 (or the pseudogene TRBV3-2) and TRBJ2-5; 9 bases line up with TRBD2. The CDR3 length is 16 residues. The germline V gene has CDR1 LGHDT and CDR2 YNNKEL (reference sequence). V was clipped by 3 bases and J by 2 bases; unmatched bases: 7. CDR3 loop: CASSQWPSGDQETQYF. The CDR3, as DNA: TGTGCCAGCAGCCAGTGGCCTAGCGGGGATCAAGAGACCCAGTACTTC.

This CDR3 is CASSEGTGRDEQYV. DNA of the CDR3: TGTGCCAGCAGTGAAGGGACAGGGCGAGACGAGCAGTACGTC. The rearrangement uses TRBV2 and TRBJ2-7, with 8 nucleotides matching TRBD1. Germline CDR1 SNHLY, CDR2 FYNNEI. CDR3 length equals 14 residues. V lost 1 base to trimming and J lost 5 bases; unmatched junction nucleotides: 4.

As to this clone: Sequence at one end of the junction differs from germline and may be a read error. The chain uses TRBV7-9 and TRBJ2-3; 9 nucleotides align to TRBD1. The CDR3 length is 12 residues. The germline V gene has CDR1 SEHNR and CDR2 FQNEAQ (reference sequence). The CDR3 sequence is CASSPDRGTAHF. CDR3 in DNA: TGTGCCAGCAGCCCGGACAGGGGCACGGCGCATTTT.

The rearrangement links TRBV9 to TRBJ2-3, with TRBD2 matching 10 bases. Germline loops: CDR1 SGDLS, CDR2 YYNGEE. Losses at the gene ends were 3 bases for V and 5 bases for J; bases not matched to a gene: 9. The CDR3 extends over 16 amino acids. The chain's CDR3 is CASSGIRLAGLDTQYF. The CDR3 nucleotides are TGTGCCAGCAGCGGAATCAGACTAGCGGGTTTAGATACGCAGTATTTT. Full variable domain (remainder filled in from reference TRBV9 and TRBJ2-3): DSGVTQTPKHLITATGQRVTLRCSPRSGDLSVYWYQQSLDQGLQFLIQYYNGEERAKGNILERFSAQQFPDLHSELNLSSLELGDSALYFCASSGIRLAGLDTQYFGPGTRLTVL.

The CDR3 coding sequence is TGTGCCAGCAGTTACGAACAGGCCCTTAACACTGAAGCTTTCTTT. Translated, it gives CASSYEQALNTEAFF. The V gene is TRBV6-5, the J gene TRBJ1-1, with a possible D match to TRBD1 (5 bases). The V end lost 2 bases, the J end lost 2 bases, and 12 bases lay between the germline ends. Germline CDR1 reads MNHEY; CDR2 reads SVGAGI. CDR3 length equals 15 residues.

V gene TRBV6-2 or TRBV6-3 combines with J gene TRBJ1-6; 8 bases are a match to TRBD1. Germline CDR1 and CDR2: MNHEY and SVGEGT. The length of the CDR3 is 13 residues. The V segment lost 5 bases and the J segment 8 bases; nucleotides outside the gene matches: 2. CDR3 DNA sequence: TGTGCCAGCAGTGACAGGGGTGATTCACCCCTCCACTTT. It yields the protein CASSDRGDSPLHF.

This chain connects TRBV7-9 to TRBJ2-1; 14 nucleotides agree with TRBD2. V shed 5 bases and J 10 bases; nucleotides not matched to a gene: 10. The germline V gene encodes CDR1 SEHNR and CDR2 FQNEAQ (reference sequence). This CDR3 spans 16 amino acids. CDR3 nucleotides: TGTGCCAGCAGCCCACCGGGACTAGCGGGGGCTGGGGAGCAGTTCTTC. It specifies CASSPPGLAGAGEQFF.

The chain carries TRBV5-6 and TRBJ2-3; a possible D gene is TRBD2 (6 bases). The CDR3 runs to 18 residues. V was shortened by 0 bases and J by 0 bases, with 17 bases between the two germline ends. Germline CDR1 and CDR2: SGHDT and YYEEEE. The CDR3 bases are TGTGCCAGCAGCTTGGGACCGTTAGCGGCCACTAGCACAGATACGCAGTATTTT. Translation gives CASSLGPLAATSTDTQYF. The complete variable domain, with remaining parts taken from reference TRBV5-6 and TRBJ2-3, reads DAGVTQSPTHLIKTRGQQVTLRCSPKSGHDTVSWYQQALGQGPQFIFQYYEEEERQRGNFPDRFSGHQFPNYSSELNVNALLLGDSALYLCASSLGPLAATSTDTQYFGPGTRLTVL.

The chain employs TRBV4-1 and TRBJ1-5; D gene unclear. Germline V gives CDR1 MGHRA, CDR2 YSYEKL. V lost 0 bases and J lost 2, with 11 bases in between. The CDR3 sequence is 16 residues long. The CDR3 coding sequence is TGCGCCAGCAGCCAAGAATCTGGCGGCGGCAATCAGCCCCAGCATTTT. As protein: CASSQESGGGNQPQHF.

The chain is built from TRBV14 and TRBJ2-1; TRBD2 matches 9 bases. The V segment lost 2 bases and the J segment 4 bases; nucleotides outside the gene matches: 3. Germline CDR1 and CDR2: SGHDN and FVKESK. The CDR3 is 15 residues long. CDR3 residues: CASSQLLAGYNEQFF. The CDR3 DNA reads as TGTGCCAGCAGCCAACTCCTAGCGGGGTACAATGAGCAGTTCTTC.

This clone showed up just once. The chain recombines TRBV27 with TRBJ1-2, with D possibly being TRBD1 (6 bases). The CDR3 length is 15 residues. Trimming pared 7 bases from V and 0 bases from J, leaving 15 bases between. Germline CDR1 and CDR2: MNHEY and SMNVEV (reference sequence). Here the CDR3 DNA reads TGTGCCAGCAAAGTCGACAGGATAGCTAACTATGGCTACACCTTC. Its translation: CASKVDRIANYGYTF.

This chain connects TRBV7-8 to TRBJ2-1, with D perhaps TRBD2 (6 bases). CDR3 length: 15 amino acids. Between the trimmed V and J ends, which lost 5 bases and 7 bases, there was a span of 18 bases. Per the germline V gene, CDR1 is SGHVS and CDR2 is FQNEAQ. CDR3 in amino acids: CASSRDGGEWNEQFF. CDR3 sequence (DNA): TGTGCCAGCAGCCGAGACGGAGGGGAATGGAATGAGCAGTTCTTC.

The chain is built from TRBV11-2 and TRBJ1-1; 8 bases align to TRBD1. Per the germline V gene, CDR1 is SGHAT and CDR2 is FQNNGV. With V trimmed by 1 base and J by 2 bases, 6 bases remained unmatched. This CDR3 spans 16 amino acids. CDR3 amino acids: CASSLVSGGGNTEAFF. The CDR3 bases are TGTGCCAGCAGCTTAGTATCAGGGGGCGGTAACACTGAAGCTTTCTTT. Drawing the rest from reference TRBV11-2 and TRBJ1-1, the complete variable domain is EAGVAQSPRYKIIEKRQSVAFWCNPISGHATLYWYQQILGQGPKLLIQFQNNGVVDDSQLPKDRFSAERLKGVDSTLKIQPAKLEDSAVYLCASSLVSGGGNTEAFFGQGTRLTVV.

The rearrangement links TRBV5-6 to TRBJ1-4, with 9 bases aligning to TRBD1. V was clipped by 2 bases and J by 11 bases; unmatched bases: 7. CDR1 and CDR2 (germline): SGHDT, YYEEEE. The CDR3 spans 14 residues. The CDR3 region has the DNA TGTGCCAGCAGCTTAGGGACAGGGTATCAGAAACTGTTTTTT. This sequence encodes CASSLGTGYQKLFF.

This chain joins TRBV10-3 and TRBJ1-6, with 7 bases fitting TRBD1. Per the germline V gene, CDR1 is ENHRY and CDR2 is SYGVKD. V was pared by 7 bases and J by 9 bases, with 6 bases of the junction left unmatched. CDR3 length: 13 residues. CDR3 DNA: TGTGCCATCAACACAGGGGTTTTTTCACCCCTCCACTTT. Its protein is CAINTGVFSPLHF.

The chain combines TRBV11-2 with TRBJ2-7; TRBD2 matches at 14 bases. There are 18 residues in the CDR3. Germline V lookup: CDR1 SGHAT, CDR2 FQNNGV. The V and J ends lost 5 bases and 3 bases, in that order; junction bases with no gene match: 12. CDR3 in amino acids: CASSRSTRLAGGIYEQYF. The CDR3 DNA sequence: TGTGCCAGCAGCAGAAGCACTCGACTAGCGGGGGGGATCTACGAGCAGTACTTC.

The genes are TRBV19 and TRBJ1-1; D gene uncertain. Deletions cut 3 bases from V and 3 bases from J, with 8 bases between. The CDR3 sequence is 13 residues long. Germline CDR1 LNHDA, CDR2 SQIVND (reference sequence). Here the CDR3 reads CASSITDYTEAFF. As DNA, the CDR3 is TGTGCCAGTAGTATCACAGATTACACTGAAGCTTTCTTT.